The 10 T cell receptor beta chains presented below share a single source sample, sequenced in a study of CD8 T cells in Susac syndrome. The authors reverse transcribed roughly 0.5 to 1 ug RNA with random hexamers. TCRdb reprocessed the immunoSEQ multiplex PCR reads with MiXCR, giving one entry per CDR3 protein. The sample lists over 350,000 distinct CDR3 sequences; 85% to 90% were seen once. Sequences were obtained from CD8+ T cells from PBMCs. Source of these receptors: a human donor with multiple sclerosis.

The chain links TRBV6-5 to TRBJ2-3, with 15 bases identical to TRBD2. CDR1 is MNHEY, CDR2 SVGAGI, per germline. Unmatched junction bases numbered 3, after V lost 2 bases and J lost 3 bases. The CDR3 has 17 amino acids. The CDR3 bases are TGTGCCAGCAGTTACCAGGGACTAGCGGGAGGAACAGATACGCAGTATTTT. It yields the protein CASSYQGLAGGTDTQYF.

V and J are TRBV12-3 or TRBV12-4 and TRBJ1-2; a weak D match, TRBD1 (5 bases). This CDR3 has 14 residues. The V gene lost 3 bases and the J gene lost 4 bases, with 12 bases spanning the gap. The CDR3 DNA is TGTGCCAGCAGTTTCATGACAGACCGCTATGGCTACACCTTC. Translating it yields CASSFMTDRYGYTF.

The rearrangement links TRBV27 to TRBJ2-1; 7 bases match TRBD2. V lost 5 bases, J lost 2 bases, and 6 bases stayed unmatched. CDR3 length: 15 amino acids. Germline V CDR1 and CDR2: MNHEY, SMNVEV (reference sequence). CDR3 sequence (DNA): TGTGCCAGCAGTCCAGCGGGAATCCCCTACAATGAGCAGTTCTTC. Translating gives CASSPAGIPYNEQFF.

The chain couples TRBV19 to TRBJ2-7; TRBD1 is a possible D gene (7 bases). This CDR3 has 13 residues. CDR1 and CDR2 (germline): LNHDA, SQIVND (reference sequence). The V end was cut by 2 bases, the J end by 7 bases, with 12 bases between. The CDR3 spells CASSISSGGEQYF. CDR3 sequence (DNA): TGTGCCAGTAGTATATCATCAGGGGGGGAGCAGTACTTC.

This CDR3 is CASSFGGFSTDTQYF. In nucleotides, the CDR3 is TGTGCCAGCAGTTTCGGAGGGTTTAGTACAGATACGCAGTATTTT. The chain combines TRBV27 with TRBJ2-3, with D possibly being TRBD2 (6 bases). V dropped 3 bases and J dropped 3 bases, with 13 bases sitting between them. The CDR3 contains 15 residues. Per germline, CDR1 MNHEY and CDR2 SMNVEV (reference sequence).

This clonotype was counted a few times. The chain couples TRBV5-1 to TRBJ2-2; possibly TRBD1 for D (6 bases). Trimming removed 4 bases at V and 1 base at J, with 8 bases between. CDR3 length: 14 residues. Germline V gives CDR1 SGHRS, CDR2 YFSETQ. The CDR3 loop is CASSPGQNTGELFF. The DNA for the CDR3 is TGCGCCAGCAGCCCGGGACAGAACACCGGGGAGCTGTTTTTT.

In the case of this clonotype: An end of the junction does not agree with germline; a read error may underlie this. This chain connects TRBV10-1 to TRBJ2-7, with 7 bases matching TRBD2. In germline, CDR1 is WNHNN, CDR2 SYGVQD (reference sequence). There are 13 residues in the CDR3. DNA of the CDR3: TGCGCCAGCAGTGAGTTTGCGGGGGTCCCGGATCTCTTC. Residues: CASSEFAGVPDLF.

The genes are TRBV27 and TRBJ2-7; 8 bases fit TRBD1. Germline loops: CDR1 MNHEY, CDR2 SMNVEV (reference sequence). V dropped 5 bases and J dropped 3; count of bases not matched to a gene: 12. The CDR3 loop spans 16 amino acids. The CDR3, as DNA: TGTGCCAGCAGTCTTCCACCCAACAGGGGGAACTACGAGCAGTACTTC. As protein: CASSLPPNRGNYEQYF.

This sequence joins TRBV25-1 and TRBJ2-1; no firm D call. Germline CDR1 and CDR2: MGHDK and SYGVNS. CDR3 length: 14 residues. V was trimmed by 0 bases and J by 5 bases, leaving 8 bases between them. CDR3 in DNA: TGTGCCAGCAGTGAATATTTTGGGGACAATGAGCAGTTCTTC. This sequence encodes CASSEYFGDNEQFF.

This clonotype has more than one count but fewer than ten. The rearrangement uses TRBV12-3 or TRBV12-4 and TRBJ2-1; D might be TRBD2 (7 bases). Trimming took off 3 bases at V and 1 base at J, with 10 bases between the two ends. The CDR3 is 15 amino acids. CDR3 sequence reads: CASSFRGGSYNEQFF. CDR3 nucleotides: TGTGCCAGCAGTTTCAGGGGAGGGTCCTACAATGAGCAGTTCTTC.